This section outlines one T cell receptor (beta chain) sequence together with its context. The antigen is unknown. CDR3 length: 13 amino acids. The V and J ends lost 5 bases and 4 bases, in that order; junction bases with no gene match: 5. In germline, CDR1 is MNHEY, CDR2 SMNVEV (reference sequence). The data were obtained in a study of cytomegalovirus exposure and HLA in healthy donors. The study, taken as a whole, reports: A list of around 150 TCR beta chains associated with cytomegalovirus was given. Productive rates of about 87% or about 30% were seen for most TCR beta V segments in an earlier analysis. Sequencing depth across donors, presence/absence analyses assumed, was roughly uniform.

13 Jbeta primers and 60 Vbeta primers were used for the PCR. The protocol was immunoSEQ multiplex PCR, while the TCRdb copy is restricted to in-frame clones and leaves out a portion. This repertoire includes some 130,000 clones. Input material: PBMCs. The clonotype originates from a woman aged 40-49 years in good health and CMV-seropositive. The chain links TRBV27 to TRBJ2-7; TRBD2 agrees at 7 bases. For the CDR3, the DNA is TGTGCCAGCAGTACGACTAGCTCTTACGAGCAGTACTTC. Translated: CASSTTSSYEQYF.